The 22 T cell receptor beta chains given below trace back to one sample, sequenced in a study of a mutant IDH1 vaccine in newly diagnosed glioma. The sample's time point: week 35, safety follow-up. Each vaccine dose was 300 ug of mutant IDH1 20-mer peptide, with topical imiquimod. No antigens are known for them. Sequencing used immunoSEQ multiplex PCR; TCRdb keeps in-frame clones, though not all of them. The sample comprises tens of thousands of clones, more than 85% of which are singletons, and more than 1.5% rests with the top ten. The input for sequencing was PBMCs, taken from a glioma patient whose treatment included an IDH1 peptide vaccine. These receptors all stem from a man younger than 40 with glioma.

The chain is built from TRBV5-1 and TRBJ2-7; possible D gene TRBD2, 5 bases. V was cut by 0 bases and J by 1 base, with 14 bases left in between. From germline, CDR1 is SGHRS and CDR2 YFSETQ. There are 16 residues in the CDR3. The CDR3 region is CASSLGDSGISYEQYF. CDR3 bases: TGCGCCAGCAGCTTGGGGGATTCGGGGATATCCTACGAGCAGTACTTC.

This clone has just one count. The gene calls are TRBV6-1 and TRBJ1-1, with D tentatively TRBD1 (5 bases). The CDR3 consists of 15 residues. V dropped 2 bases and J dropped 7 bases, with 17 bases sitting between them. Germline loops: CDR1 MNHNS, CDR2 SASEGT. CDR3: CASSETPLTVHEAFF. For the CDR3, the DNA is TGTGCCAGCAGTGAAACCCCTTTGACAGTCCATGAAGCTTTCTTT.

This clone was detected a few times. The rearrangement joins TRBV19 to TRBJ1-1; no definite D call. The CDR3 is 14 residues long. V gave up 5 bases and J gave up 1 base, with 11 bases separating them. The germline CDR1 and CDR2 sequences are LNHDA and SQIVND (reference sequence). CDR3 region: CASSLTAGNTEAFF. CDR3 in DNA: TGTGCCAGTAGTTTGACGGCAGGGAACACTGAAGCTTTCTTT.

The rearrangement uses TRBV6-1 and TRBJ2-2, with D unclear. V was pared by 0 bases and J by 7 bases, with 9 bases between. Germline V gene lookup returns CDR1 MNHNS and CDR2 SASEGT. This CDR3 contains 14 residues. CDR3: CASSEAVQVGELFF. The CDR3, as DNA: TGTGCCAGCAGTGAAGCGGTACAAGTCGGGGAGCTGTTTTTT.

The chain is built from TRBV2 and TRBJ2-1; 14 positions agree with TRBD2. Germline-derived CDR1 and CDR2 are SNHLY and FYNNEI. The V gene end was trimmed by 4 bases and the J gene end by 2 bases; junction bases not matched to a gene: 10. The CDR3 has 19 amino acids. The CDR3, as DNA: TGTGCCAGCAGTGGATCGGGACTAGCGGGGGCACGAACCTACAATGAGCAGTTCTTC. Its protein is CASSGSGLAGARTYNEQFF.

The rearrangement uses TRBV6-1 and TRBJ2-2; D is uncertain. Germline V gene data show CDR1 as MNHNS and CDR2 as SASEGT. Trimming pared 7 bases from V and 6 bases from J, leaving 12 bases between. The CDR3 extends over 13 amino acids. The CDR3, as DNA: TGTGCCAGCACCTTACTTTTCTCCGGGGAGCTGTTTTTT. It yields the protein CASTLLFSGELFF.

In this sample, this clone turned up a few times. J is TRBJ1-1 and V is TRBV29-1; a possible D gene is TRBD1 (5 bases). The CDR3 runs to 12 residues. The V end lost 7 bases, the J end lost 5 bases, and 14 bases lay between the germline ends. The germline CDR1 and CDR2 sequences are SQVTM and ANQGSEA. The DNA of the CDR3 is TGCAGCGCGGATCGGGACGGAACTGAAGCTTTCTTT. It codes for CSADRDGTEAFF.

This CDR3 is CASSPGGKETQYF. As DNA, the CDR3 is TGTGCCAGCAGTCCAGGGGGCAAAGAGACCCAGTACTTC. The chain joins TRBV28 to TRBJ2-5; 8 nucleotides match TRBD1. V was pared by 5 bases and J by 3 bases, with 2 bases of the junction left unmatched. Germline CDR1 and CDR2: MDHEN and SYDVKM. The CDR3 runs to 13 residues.

CDR3 protein: CASMGEGRTNEKLFF. The CDR3 DNA sequence: TGTGCCAGCATGGGGGAGGGGAGGACTAATGAAAAACTGTTTTTT. The chain couples TRBV6-6 to TRBJ1-4, with D maybe TRBD1 (5 bases). V lost 7 bases to trimming and J lost 2 bases, with 14 bases between them. The CDR3 is 15 amino acids. In germline, CDR1 is MNHNY, CDR2 SVGAGI (reference sequence).

The V gene is TRBV5-1, the J gene TRBJ1-2, with 10 bases that match TRBD1. In germline, CDR1 is SGHRS, CDR2 YFSETQ. V lost 4 bases and J lost 6; bases outside the gene matches: 6. This CDR3 region has 14 residues. The CDR3 spells CASSLSGTGDGYTF. The CDR3 coding sequence is TGCGCCAGCAGCCTTTCCGGGACAGGGGATGGCTACACCTTC.

The chain couples TRBV28 to TRBJ1-1; the D is unclear. Trimming removed 6 bases at V and 4 bases at J, with 12 bases between. This CDR3 has 13 amino acids. Germline values: CDR1 MDHEN, CDR2 SYDVKM. CDR3 sequence reads: CASRDRWGTEAFF. The CDR3, as DNA: TGTGCCAGCAGGGATAGATGGGGCACTGAAGCTTTCTTT.

The CDR3, as DNA: TGTGCCAGCAGCTCCCAGGGACAGGGGAAAAGCAATCAGCCCCAGCATTTT. Translating gives CASSSQGQGKSNQPQHF. This sequence joins TRBV5-4 and TRBJ1-5; 10 positions agree with TRBD1. Germline values: CDR1 SGHNT, CDR2 YYREEE (reference sequence). This CDR3 has 17 amino acids. Unmatched junction bases numbered 7, after V lost 3 bases and J lost 1 base.

The rearrangement joins TRBV9 to TRBJ1-1; D remains ambiguous. The CDR3 contains 15 residues. V was clipped by 0 bases and J by 0 bases, with 9 bases between them. Germline V CDR1 and CDR2: SGDLS, YYNGEE. CDR3 sequence reads: CASSVEGSMNTEAFF. CDR3 nucleotide sequence: TGTGCCAGCAGCGTAGAAGGGAGTATGAACACTGAAGCTTTCTTT. Complete variable domain (other parts from reference TRBV9 and TRBJ1-1): DSGVTQTPKHLITATGQRVTLRCSPRSGDLSVYWYQQSLDQGLQFLIQYYNGEERAKGNILERFSAQQFPDLHSELNLSSLELGDSALYFCASSVEGSMNTEAFFGQGTRLTVV.

The chain is built from TRBV9 and TRBJ2-1; D is uncertain. Trimming left V 3 bases short and J 2 bases short, with 12 bases between. The CDR3 runs to 15 residues. CDR1 SGDLS and CDR2 YYNGEE come from the germline V gene. The CDR3 DNA sequence: TGTGCCAGCAGCGCCTCCAATGAAGCCTACAATGAGCAGTTCTTC. Translating it yields CASSASNEAYNEQFF.

The rearrangement links TRBV5-4 to TRBJ2-5; the match to TRBD2 covers 7 bases. Germline CDR1 is SGHNT and CDR2 is YYREEE (reference sequence). After removal of 3 bases from V and 10 bases from J, the junction contained 3 bases not matched to a gene. There are 11 residues in the CDR3. CDR3 coding DNA: TGTGCCAGCAGCTACGGGGGGAGCCAGTACTTC. This translates into CASSYGGSQYF.

The chain has TRBV9 and TRBJ2-7, with 10 bases identical to TRBD1. The ends lost 0 bases at V and 7 bases at J; junction bases unmatched: 10. CDR1 is SGDLS and CDR2 is YYNGEE in the germline V gene. There are 16 residues in the CDR3. The CDR3 DNA is TGTGCCAGCAGCGTAGCAGATGGACAGGGGGTGAGGGAGCAGTACTTC. It translates to CASSVADGQGVREQYF.

This clone came up a few times. The chain combines TRBV7-2 with TRBJ2-2; D ambiguous. The germline CDR1 and CDR2 sequences are SGHTA and FQGNSA. Between the trimmed V and J ends, which lost 5 bases and 7 bases, there was a span of 17 bases. The CDR3 is 15 amino acids. The chain's CDR3 is CASSQRVLVGGELFF. The CDR3 coding sequence is TGTGCCAGCAGCCAAAGGGTATTGGTAGGCGGGGAGCTGTTTTTT.

CDR3 amino acids: CASSQELGGTDTQYF. In nucleotides, the CDR3 is TGCGCCAGCAGCCAAGAACTGGGGGGCACAGATACGCAGTATTTT. The chain recombines TRBV4-3 with TRBJ2-3, with D possibly being TRBD1 or TRBD2 (5 bases each). The length of the CDR3 is 15 residues. Germline CDR1 is LGHNA and CDR2 is YSLEER. V was shortened by 0 bases and J by 1 base, with 8 bases between the two germline ends.

The gene calls are TRBV6-5 and TRBJ2-5; D possibly corresponds to TRBD1 (5 bases). Matching the DNA end better, TRBJ2-7 makes the J call doubtful. The CDR3 covers 15 residues. Germline V gene sequence: CDR1 MNHEY, CDR2 SVGAGI. CDR3 sequence reads: CASSPATAAYYEQYF. DNA for the CDR3: TGTGCCAGCAGTCCCGCGACAGCAGCTTACTACGAGCAGTACTTC.

The V call is TRBV7-2, the J call TRBJ2-5; D gene ambiguous. V dropped 2 bases and J dropped 5 bases, with 6 bases sitting between them. The germline CDR1 and CDR2 sequences are SGHTA and FQGNSA. This CDR3 contains 12 residues. CDR3 region: CASSLQSETQYF. The CDR3 coding sequence is TGTGCCAGCAGCTTACAGTCGGAGACCCAGTACTTC. Drawing the rest from reference TRBV7-2 and TRBJ2-5, the complete variable domain is GAGVSQSPSNKVTEKGKDVELRCDPISGHTALYWYRQSLGQGLEFLIYFQGNSAPDKSGLPSDRFSAERTGGSVSTLTIQRTQQEDSAVYLCASSLQSETQYFGPGTRLLVL.

The chain is built from TRBV9 and TRBJ2-1; D may be TRBD2 (5 bases). The CDR3 sequence is 14 residues long. Germline V gene data show CDR1 as SGDLS and CDR2 as YYNGEE. The V end lost 3 bases, the J end lost 3 bases, and 10 bases lay between the germline ends. The CDR3 spells CASSGGGFYNEQFF. The CDR3 nucleotides are TGTGCCAGCAGCGGCGGAGGCTTCTACAATGAGCAGTTCTTC.

This rearrangement joins TRBV28 to TRBJ1-5; D gene uncertain. Per germline, CDR1 MDHEN and CDR2 SYDVKM. The CDR3 contains 17 residues. V gave up 5 bases and J gave up 0 bases, with 17 bases separating them. CDR3 region: CASSRRPSGPSNQPQHF. The DNA for the CDR3 is TGTGCCAGCAGTCGCCGCCCATCGGGCCCTAGCAATCAGCCCCAGCATTTT.